This TCR beta chain stems from a study of beta chain features in type 1 diabetes. Points from the study as a whole: More deletions and fewer insertions at VDJ junctions were found in patients with type 1 diabetes.

Regarding this clone: The target antigen is unknown.

The CDR3 is 12 amino acids. The trim removed 10 bases at V and 6 bases at J, leaving 5 bases unmatched. Germline CDR1 reads MDHEN; CDR2 reads SYDVKM. Every bit of the isolated RNA underwent reverse transcription, so sequencing read expressed TCRB transcripts. This table comes from immunoSEQ multiplex PCR, and its TCRdb copy is limited to in-frame clones, with some not included. Among about 110,000 clones listed, 40% were seen once. Post-sort purity exceeded 95% for all sorted populations. This clonotype was sampled from a woman between 18 and 30 years old in good health. Sequencing used stem cell memory CD4+ T cells from blood. The V and J genes are TRBV28 and TRBJ1-2; TRBD1 matches at 10 bases. The CDR3 region has the DNA TGTGCCACCCCCGGGACAGGGGATGGCTACACCTTC. Residues: CATPGTGDGYTF.